These 24 T cell receptor beta chains came from one sample sequenced in a study of vaccination and CD4 T cells after COVID-19. These TCRs are of unknown antigen specificity. Described time point: late sampling 161 to 241 days after vaccination in a few convalescent patients. The treatment is: approximately nine-day PBMC culture with coronavirus spike peptide pools or control peptides (ViraFEST assay). Once obtained from cultured CD4+ T cells, the DNA was sequenced using the Oncomine TCR Beta short-read assay. TCRdb reprocessed the PCR reads with MiXCR, giving one entry per CDR3 protein. The data show more than 25,000 distinct CDR3 sequences, 36% seen once. Sequencing was performed on CD4+ T cells from blood, cultured in vitro, taken about 7 months after SARS-CoV-2 vaccination. These receptors were collected from a human donor who had recovered from COVID-19.

There are a few counts of this clonotype. This chain connects TRBV28 to TRBJ1-5; TRBD1 aligns across 8 bases. CDR1 and CDR2 from the germline V gene are MDHEN and SYDVKM. After removal of 6 bases from V and 5 bases from J, the junction contained 12 bases not matched to a gene. CDR3 length: 16 residues. CDR3 loop: CASSLIRGLGDQPQHF. Here the CDR3 DNA reads TGTGCCAGCAGCCTTATCAGGGGGCTAGGCGATCAGCCCCAGCATTTT.

This chain uses TRBV5-4 with TRBJ2-2; 8 bases are a match to TRBD1. The CDR3 runs to 14 residues. V lost 2 bases and J lost 5; bases outside the gene matches: 2. From germline, CDR1 is SGHNT and CDR2 YYREEE (reference sequence). The CDR3 region is CASSFRGRTGELFF. CDR3 sequence (DNA): TGTGCCAGCAGCTTCAGGGGGCGGACCGGGGAGCTGTTTTTT.

This chain links TRBV7-9 with TRBJ2-7; unclear D gene. This CDR3 region has 13 residues. Germline V gives CDR1 SEHNR, CDR2 FQNEAQ (reference sequence). Trimming left V 5 bases short and J 4 bases short, with 12 bases between. CDR3 region: CASSQGNRYEQYF. CDR3 bases: TGTGCCAGCAGCCAAGGCAACCGGTACGAGCAGTACTTC.

The rearrangement joins TRBV28 to TRBJ2-1; tentatively, D is TRBD1 (6 bases). The CDR3 has 13 amino acids. The V and J ends lost 8 bases and 4 bases respectively, with 12 bases between them. Germline CDR1 is MDHEN and CDR2 is SYDVKM. The CDR3, as DNA: TGTGCCAGCGGACTCAGGGGATACAATGAGCAGTTCTTC. This encodes CASGLRGYNEQFF.

This clonotype was detected only a few times. The V gene is TRBV7-2, the J gene TRBJ2-3; unclear D gene. The germline gives CDR1 SGHTA, CDR2 FQGNSA. Trimming removed 1 base from V and 6 bases from J, with 8 bases in between. The CDR3 is 13 residues long. This CDR3 is CASSLGRADTQYF. DNA of the CDR3: TGTGCCAGCAGCTTAGGGCGAGCGGATACGCAGTATTTT.

This clonotype has a handful of counts. The chain recombines TRBV28 with TRBJ2-3; no definite D call. Trimming cost V 8 bases and J 1 base, with 16 bases left between them. The CDR3 contains 15 residues. Germline V CDR1 and CDR2: MDHEN, SYDVKM. The CDR3 coding sequence is TGTGCCAGCTCCCTTGCCCGTGTAGGCACAGATACGCAGTATTTT. This codes for CASSLARVGTDTQYF.

The chain recombines TRBV19 with TRBJ1-5; D might be TRBD1 (6 bases). This CDR3 is 14 amino acids long. With 7 bases removed from V and 7 bases from J, the gap between germline ends came to 17 bases. Germline V gene sequence: CDR1 LNHDA, CDR2 SQIVND (reference sequence). This CDR3 reads CASNSGQRGQPQHF. CDR3 DNA: TGTGCCAGTAACTCCGGACAGCGGGGACAGCCCCAGCATTTT.

The chain couples TRBV25-1 to TRBJ2-5, with 8 nucleotides matching TRBD2. CDR1 and CDR2 from the germline V gene are MGHDK and SYGVNS. The V segment lost 4 bases and the J segment 7 bases; nucleotides outside the gene matches: 14. This CDR3 is 16 amino acids long. CDR3: CASSARPGLDEGTQYF. CDR3 bases: TGTGCCAGCAGTGCCCGGCCGGGACTAGACGAAGGGACCCAGTACTTC. Drawing the rest from reference TRBV25-1 and TRBJ2-5, the complete variable domain is EADIYQTPRYLVIGTGKKITLECSQTMGHDKMYWYQQDPGMELHLIHYSYGVNSTEKGDLSSESTVSRIRTEHFPLTLESARPSHTSQYLCASSARPGLDEGTQYFGPGTRLLVL.

This clonotype was picked up a small number of times. The chain joins TRBV24-1 to TRBJ2-7; tentative D call: TRBD2 (6 bases). The germline V and J ends were trimmed by 4 bases and 6 bases, with 12 bases remaining between them. Germline assignment: CDR1 KGHDR and CDR2 SFDVKD. The CDR3 contains 13 residues. The CDR3 reads CATSESTSFEQYF. The CDR3 nucleotides are TGTGCCACCAGTGAGTCTACTAGCTTCGAGCAGTACTTC.

This chain joins TRBV27 and TRBJ2-1; TRBD2 matches 9 bases. The trim removed 7 bases at V and 8 bases at J, leaving 9 bases unmatched. The CDR3 covers 14 residues. Per germline, CDR1 MNHEY and CDR2 SMNVEV (reference sequence). The CDR3 DNA is TGTGCCAGCACGGGGGCTAGCGGGATTGATGAGCAGTTCTTC. Amino acid sequence: CASTGASGIDEQFF.

The chain has TRBV20-1 and TRBJ1-5; 9 bases map to TRBD1. The J segment lost 4 bases and the V segment lost 3 bases, leaving 7 bases of the junction unmatched. Germline CDR1 is DFQATT and CDR2 is SNEGSKA (reference sequence). The CDR3 totals 15 residues. CDR3 sequence (DNA): TGCAGTGCTAGGGGACAGGGAGTGGGAAATCAGCCCCAGCATTTT. This sequence encodes CSARGQGVGNQPQHF.

This clonotype was recorded a few times. The chain is built from TRBV6-5 and TRBJ2-2; D possibly corresponds to TRBD1 (6 bases). Germline values: CDR1 MNHEY, CDR2 SVGAGI. V lost 3 bases to trimming and J lost 3 bases, with 14 bases between them. This CDR3 spans 16 amino acids. CDR3 protein: CASSYHRVADTGELFF. The CDR3 nucleotides read TGTGCCAGCAGTTATCACAGGGTCGCAGACACCGGGGAGCTGTTTTTT.

This clonotype was counted a few times. V usage is TRBV20-1 and J usage is TRBJ2-7, with TRBD1 identical over 12 bases. Trimming removed 5 bases from V and 7 bases from J; junction bases left unmatched: 12. The CDR3 consists of 15 residues. The germline V gene encodes CDR1 DFQATT and CDR2 SNEGSKA (reference sequence). The CDR3 bases are TGCAGTGCTGGACGGCCGGGACAGGGGGCGGATGAGCAGTACTTC. Protein: CSAGRPGQGADEQYF.

V is TRBV7-2 and J is TRBJ1-1; maybe TRBD1 (5 bases). The CDR3 is made up of 15 amino acids. V lost 0 bases, J lost 2 bases, and 10 bases lay in between. CDR1 is SGHTA and CDR2 is FQGNSA in the germline V gene. CDR3 sequence reads: CASSLALQGNTEAFF. CDR3 bases: TGTGCCAGCAGCTTAGCGTTGCAGGGCAACACTGAAGCTTTCTTT. Based on the CDR3 plus reference TRBV7-2 and TRBJ1-1, the full variable domain is GAGVSQSPSNKVTEKGKDVELRCDPISGHTALYWYRQSLGQGLEFLIYFQGNSAPDKSGLPSDRFSAERTGGSVSTLTIQRTQQEDSAVYLCASSLALQGNTEAFFGQGTRLTVV.

For this clonotype: The junction differs from germline at one of its ends, possibly a read error. This chain connects TRBV29-1 to TRBJ2-3; TRBD2 might be the D (6 bases). Germline CDR1 and CDR2: SQVTM and ANQGSEA. The CDR3 spans 11 residues. This chain's CDR3 is CSGRELDTRYF. Here the CDR3 DNA reads TGCAGCGGGAGGGAACTTGATACGCGGTATTTT.

The rearrangement uses TRBV7-9 and TRBJ1-4; tentatively, D is TRBD1 (6 bases). The CDR3 is made up of 16 amino acids. V dropped 4 bases and J dropped 5 bases, with 17 bases sitting between them. The germline CDR1 and CDR2 sequences are SEHNR and FQNEAQ (reference sequence). The CDR3 DNA is TGTGCCAGCAGCTCCCCACGGGGGCTATCGAATGAAAAACTGTTTTTT. This codes for CASSSPRGLSNEKLFF.

The chain has TRBV4-1 and TRBJ1-5; perhaps TRBD1 as D (6 bases). The V gene lost 2 bases and the J gene lost 7 bases, with 12 bases spanning the gap. The CDR3 is 14 amino acids. From germline, CDR1 is MGHRA and CDR2 YSYEKL. Here the CDR3 reads CASSQWQGLQPQHF. The CDR3 DNA reads as TGCGCCAGCAGCCAATGGCAGGGGTTGCAGCCCCAGCATTTT.

A few counts support this clonotype. The chain recombines TRBV20-1 with TRBJ2-5, with D unresolved. This CDR3 is built from 9 residues. Germline V gene data show CDR1 as DFQATT and CDR2 as SNEGSKA (reference sequence). The V and J ends lost 6 bases and 3 bases respectively, with 2 bases between them. The CDR3 reads CSAEETQYF. The DNA for the CDR3 is TGCAGTGCCGAAGAGACCCAGTACTTC.

This clonotype was found a few times. This chain connects TRBV20-1 to TRBJ1-5; perhaps TRBD1 as D (6 bases). The CDR3 spans 14 residues. Germline-derived CDR1 and CDR2 are DFQATT and SNEGSKA (reference sequence). V gave up 1 base and J gave up 4 bases, with 11 bases separating them. The chain's CDR3 is CSARGGQPNQPQHF. In DNA form, the CDR3 reads TGCAGTGCTAGAGGGGGGCAACCTAATCAGCCCCAGCATTTT.

This chain links TRBV6-5 with TRBJ1-2; D gene uncertain. The CDR3 length is 14 residues. Between the trimmed V and J ends, which lost 2 bases and 5 bases, there was a span of 12 bases. The V gene's germline CDR1 is MNHEY and CDR2 SVGAGI. The CDR3 region is CASSYGRTTYGYTF. The CDR3 DNA reads TGTGCCAGCAGTTACGGGAGGACGACTTATGGCTACACCTTC.

This clonotype rates as medium-sized (0.01 to 0.1%). V usage is TRBV7-3 and J usage is TRBJ2-3, with D perhaps matching TRBD2 (5 bases). Germline CDR1 reads SGHTA; CDR2 reads FQGTGA. The CDR3 length is 13 residues. The V gene lost 2 bases and the J gene lost 4 bases, with 7 bases spanning the gap. The CDR3 sequence: CASSLLSADTQYF. CDR3 sequence (DNA): TGTGCCAGCAGCTTACTTAGCGCAGATACGCAGTATTTT.

This clonotype was seen a few times. The chain is built from TRBV7-2 and TRBJ2-5; 7 nucleotides align to TRBD1. Trimming removed 6 bases from V and 2 bases from J; junction bases left unmatched: 6. The V gene's germline CDR1 is SGHTA and CDR2 FQGNSA. CDR3 length equals 14 residues. The CDR3 loop reads CASSRDSLQETQYF. As DNA, the CDR3 is TGTGCCAGCAGTCGGGACAGCCTACAAGAGACCCAGTACTTC. Variable domain in full (rest from reference TRBV7-2 and TRBJ2-5): GAGVSQSPSNKVTEKGKDVELRCDPISGHTALYWYRQSLGQGLEFLIYFQGNSAPDKSGLPSDRFSAERTGGSVSTLTIQRTQQEDSAVYLCASSRDSLQETQYFGPGTRLLVL.

The chain couples TRBV2 to TRBJ2-1; 7 bases are shared with TRBD2. The CDR3 extends over 18 amino acids. J gave up 0 bases and V 5 bases, and 13 bases lay outside the gene matches. CDR1 and CDR2 from the germline V gene are SNHLY and FYNNEI. CDR3 coding DNA: TGTGCCAGCAGTCCAACCCTGAAGCGGGAAAGCTCCTACAATGAGCAGTTCTTC. Amino acid sequence: CASSPTLKRESSYNEQFF.

The gene calls are TRBV20-1 and TRBJ2-1, with TRBD2 identical over 14 bases. The J segment lost 8 bases and the V segment lost 7 bases, leaving 10 bases of the junction unmatched. Germline V gene sequence: CDR1 DFQATT, CDR2 SNEGSKA (reference sequence). The CDR3 sequence is 15 residues long. CDR3 region: CSVTPGTSGRDEQFF. CDR3 in DNA: TGCAGTGTCACTCCCGGGACTAGCGGGAGAGATGAGCAGTTCTTC.